This T cell receptor beta chain stems from a study of CD8+ T cells in alopecia areata. Indicated treatment: oral pan-JAK inhibitor, 5-10 mg twice daily. Per the germline V gene, CDR1 is SQVTM and CDR2 is ANQGSEA. V was cut by 4 bases and J by 4 bases, with 13 bases left in between. The CDR3 is 13 residues long. TCR sequencing used cDNA made by reverse transcription of extracted RNA. Generated by immunoSEQ multiplex PCR, the TCRdb table keeps only in-frame clones and is missing some. Of over 85,000 clones listed, around 70% are singletons. This clone was observed a handful of times. Sequences were derived from CD8+ T cells sorted from blood, sampled at approximately week 42, from a patient treated with tofacitinib. The sequence came from a human donor with alopecia areata. This chain links TRBV29-1 with TRBJ1-2; D perhaps matches TRBD1 (5 bases). The CDR3 DNA is TGCAGCGTTGTCGAGACAGCCGGCTATGGCTACACCTTC. Translating gives CSVVETAGYGYTF.